This passage covers 21 T cell receptor beta chains from one sample sequenced in a study of early T cells in non-severe SARS-CoV-2 infection. TCRdb called the 5' RACE reads again in MiXCR, with one record for every CDR3 protein. Of about 76,000 distinct CDR3 sequences in the sample, roughly 16% were seen once. Sequencing used whole blood. The receptor source for this set is an adult who was a healthcare worker with PCR-confirmed SARS-CoV-2 infection or an uninfected control (not recorded which).

V is TRBV25-1 and J is TRBJ1-2; D is possibly TRBD1 (6 bases). V shed 6 bases and J shed 5 bases, with 10 bases lying between them. Germline loops: CDR1 MGHDK, CDR2 SYGVNS. The CDR3 contains 12 residues. Here the CDR3 reads CASRIGQYGYTF. CDR3 nucleotides: TGTGCCAGCAGAATCGGACAGTATGGCTACACCTTC.

This chain connects TRBV4-3 to TRBJ1-3, with D unresolved. The CDR3 extends over 17 amino acids. V was pared by 2 bases and J by 8 bases, with 22 bases between. The V gene's germline CDR1 is LGHNA and CDR2 YSLEER. CDR3 DNA sequence: TGCGCCAGCAGCCAACTTCCTCGCCGGCCAGCGCGAGACACCATATATTTT. Translating it yields CASSQLPRRPARDTIYF.

This sequence joins TRBV5-1 and TRBJ2-5, with D unclear. The CDR3 sequence is 14 residues long. Germline assignment: CDR1 SGHRS and CDR2 YFSETQ. V shed 0 bases and J shed 4 bases, with 10 bases lying between them. The CDR3 DNA sequence: TGCGCCAGCAGCTTGGTCCAACTGACAGAGACCCAGTACTTC. It translates to CASSLVQLTETQYF.

The chain has TRBV4-2 and TRBJ1-5; unclear D gene. Trimming shortened V by 0 bases and J by 3 bases, and 15 bases separated the two germline ends. The CDR3 spans 17 residues. The germline V gene encodes CDR1 LGHNA and CDR2 YNFKEQ. In nucleotides, the CDR3 is TGTGCCAGCAGCCAAGATGCGAATCGAGGCATCAATCAGCCCCAGCATTTT. Its protein product is CASSQDANRGINQPQHF.

Only a few counts were recorded for this clonotype. V usage is TRBV5-5 and J usage is TRBJ2-1; 16 positions agree with TRBD2. Germline CDR1 is SGHKS and CDR2 is YYEKEE (reference sequence). The CDR3 is made up of 20 amino acids. The V segment lost 2 bases and the J segment 8 bases; nucleotides outside the gene matches: 16. The CDR3 sequence is CASSLLPGLAGGPRVDEQFF. The CDR3 coding sequence is TGTGCCAGCAGCTTACTACCGGGACTAGCGGGAGGGCCGCGGGTCGATGAGCAGTTCTTC.

The chain joins TRBV6-6 to TRBJ2-2, with a possible D match to TRBD2 (6 bases). The length of the CDR3 is 14 residues. The ends were cut back, 9 bases at V and 1 base at J, with 12 bases in the middle. Per the germline V gene, CDR1 is MNHNY and CDR2 is SVGAGI (reference sequence). CDR3 nucleotides: TGTGCCAGTGTCCTAGCGAGGAACACCGGGGAGCTGTTTTTT. This gives the protein CASVLARNTGELFF.

This chain links TRBV25-1 with TRBJ2-5; no firm D call. The CDR3 is 13 amino acids. Deletions cut 6 bases from V and 6 bases from J, with 14 bases between. Germline V lookup: CDR1 MGHDK, CDR2 SYGVNS. CDR3 amino acids: CASRSGSIKTQYF. CDR3 nucleotides: TGTGCCAGCAGGAGTGGCAGTATAAAGACCCAGTACTTC. Looking up the rest from reference TRBV25-1 and TRBJ2-5 gives the full variable domain: EADIYQTPRYLVIGTGKKITLECSQTMGHDKMYWYQQDPGMELHLIHYSYGVNSTEKGDLSSESTVSRIRTEHFPLTLESARPSHTSQYLCASRSGSIKTQYFGPGTRLLVL.

CDR3 sequence (DNA): TGCAGCGTTGCGGGTCGGTCGAACACTGAAGCTTTCTTT. Translating it yields CSVAGRSNTEAFF. V is TRBV29-1 and J is TRBJ1-1; D remains unclear. There are 13 residues in the CDR3. Germline V gene data show CDR1 as SQVTM and CDR2 as ANQGSEA. V dropped 4 bases and J dropped 1 base, with 10 bases sitting between them.

This clonotype has only a few counts. The chain links TRBV29-1 to TRBJ1-4, with 7 nucleotides matching TRBD1. J was trimmed by 10 bases and V by 6 bases; bases with no gene match: 14. The CDR3 runs to 14 residues. Germline assignment: CDR1 SQVTM and CDR2 ANQGSEA. The CDR3 loop is CSVPTTGEGGKLFF. The DNA for the CDR3 is TGCAGCGTCCCGACCACAGGGGAAGGGGGAAAACTGTTTTTT.

This clonotype was seen a few times. The chain links TRBV9 to TRBJ1-2; D unresolved. Trimming removed 4 bases at V and 0 bases at J, with 10 bases between. The length of the CDR3 is 14 residues. The germline V gene encodes CDR1 SGDLS and CDR2 YYNGEE. The CDR3 loop reads CASSPTGTNYGYTF. In nucleotides, the CDR3 is TGTGCCAGCAGCCCGACCGGGACTAACTATGGCTACACCTTC.

The chain carries TRBV4-2 and TRBJ2-3, with 8 bases matching TRBD1. The CDR3 spans 12 residues. After removal of 11 bases from V and 6 bases from J, the junction contained 7 bases not matched to a gene. Germline V CDR1 and CDR2: LGHNA, YNFKEQ. CDR3 coding DNA: TGTGCCGGCGGGACAGGAAGGGATACGCAGTATTTT. It yields the protein CAGGTGRDTQYF.

The chain has TRBV7-2 and TRBJ2-2, with a possible D match to TRBD1 (7 bases). CDR1 is SGHTA and CDR2 is FQGNSA in the germline V gene. Trimming stripped 1 base from V and 4 bases from J, with 13 bases between. The CDR3 extends over 16 amino acids. The CDR3 coding sequence is TGTGCCAGCAGCTTAGACGGAGGGGGCTCCACCGGGGAGCTGTTTTTT. This codes for CASSLDGGGSTGELFF.

Only a few counts were recorded for this clonotype. The gene calls are TRBV12-3 or TRBV12-4 and TRBJ2-7; D is uncertain. With 5 bases removed from V and 3 bases from J, the gap between germline ends came to 17 bases. The CDR3 has 15 residues. The CDR3 DNA reads as TGTGCCAGCAGTGAATTCCGGGCCGTACGCTACGAGCAGTACTTC. Its protein is CASSEFRAVRYEQYF.

This clonotype was detected a few times. The chain is built from TRBV29-1 and TRBJ2-7, with D unclear. Germline CDR1 is SQVTM and CDR2 is ANQGSEA. The V end lost 6 bases, the J end lost 1 base, and 10 bases lay between the germline ends. The CDR3 is 12 residues long. For the CDR3, the DNA is TGCAGCGTCGTCACAGTTTCCTACGAGCAGTACTTC. It codes for CSVVTVSYEQYF.

This clonotype was observed a few times. This chain joins TRBV7-9 and TRBJ2-2, with a possible D match to TRBD1 (5 bases). This CDR3 region has 14 residues. V dropped 5 bases and J dropped 0 bases, with 7 bases sitting between them. Germline V gene data show CDR1 as SEHNR and CDR2 as FQNEAQ (reference sequence). CDR3 in amino acids: CASSPQANTGELFF. The CDR3 DNA reads TGTGCCAGCAGCCCACAGGCGAACACCGGGGAGCTGTTTTTT.

The CDR3 sequence: CASRDRLEDEQYF. CDR3 nucleotide sequence: TGTGCCAGCCGAGACAGGTTAGAGGACGAGCAGTACTTC. The rearrangement links TRBV27 to TRBJ2-7; tentative D call: TRBD1 (6 bases). CDR1 is MNHEY and CDR2 is SMNVEV in the germline V gene (reference sequence). V was trimmed by 8 bases and J by 5 bases, leaving 16 bases between them. This CDR3 has 13 amino acids.

This clonotype has a handful of counts. The chain joins TRBV14 to TRBJ2-3; 7 nucleotides align to TRBD1. V was pared by 4 bases and J by 2 bases, with 12 bases of the junction left unmatched. Germline assignment: CDR1 SGHDN and CDR2 FVKESK. The CDR3 totals 17 residues. The CDR3 loop reads CASSLSGTASSTDTQYF. Here the CDR3 DNA reads TGTGCCAGCAGCCTTTCGGGGACAGCCTCATCCACAGATACGCAGTATTTT.

This clonotype was counted between two and nine times. The chain combines TRBV11-2 with TRBJ1-2; weak D call: TRBD1 (6 bases). This CDR3 comprises 13 residues. V lost 1 base and J 10 bases, leaving 13 bases between the germline ends. Germline V lookup: CDR1 SGHAT, CDR2 FQNNGV. CDR3 region: CASSLVAGAAYTF. The CDR3 nucleotides read TGTGCCAGCAGCTTAGTAGCAGGGGCGGCCTACACCTTC.

The chain joins TRBV29-1 to TRBJ2-3; possibly TRBD2 for D (5 bases). The CDR3 runs 12 residues. Germline V gene sequence: CDR1 SQVTM, CDR2 ANQGSEA. The CDR3 loop is CSGTGGTDTQYF. DNA of the CDR3: TGCAGTGGCACCGGGGGCACAGATACGCAGTATTTT.

A few counts support this clonotype. The CDR3 nucleotides are TGTGCCAGCAGTCCCGCGGGAGAGACCCAGTACTTC. It translates to CASSPAGETQYF. The V gene is TRBV27, the J gene TRBJ2-5; possibly TRBD2 for D (5 bases). The CDR3 has 12 residues. Trimming stripped 5 bases from V and 4 bases from J, with 8 bases between. Germline V gene data show CDR1 as MNHEY and CDR2 as SMNVEV (reference sequence).

This clonotype has a count of ten or more. The chain carries TRBV9 and TRBJ1-6; TRBD1 aligns across 7 bases. Germline V gene sequence: CDR1 SGDLS, CDR2 YYNGEE. The CDR3 loop spans 14 amino acids. V lost 0 bases to trimming and J lost 7 bases; unmatched junction nucleotides: 1. The CDR3 sequence: CASSVAGQNSPLHF. CDR3 sequence (DNA): TGTGCCAGCAGCGTAGCGGGACAGAATTCACCCCTCCACTTT.